The 2 T cell receptor beta chains presented below share a single source sample, sequenced in a study of blood T cell repertoires in COVID-19. Repertoires were generated with immunoSEQ multiplex PCR, while TCRdb's copy carries only in-frame clones and drops some. The table lists about 42,000 clones, roughly 76% of them singletons. The sequencing input was peripheral blood. The receptor source for this set is a woman in her 70s with acute or convalescent COVID-19.

The chain uses TRBV12-3 or TRBV12-4 and TRBJ1-4; D remains ambiguous. CDR3 size: 11 residues. The V end was cut by 6 bases, the J end by 8 bases, with 7 bases between. DNA of the CDR3: TGTGCCAGCAGGCTGGAGGAAAAACTGTTTTTT. Protein product: CASRLEEKLFF.

The chain carries TRBV6-5 and TRBJ1-2, with 7 bases aligning to TRBD1. The trim removed 6 bases at V and 8 bases at J, leaving 15 bases unmatched. Germline V CDR1 and CDR2: MNHEY, SVGAGI. This CDR3 has 15 amino acids. This CDR3 reads CASRVEGGRARGYTF. Written as DNA, the CDR3 is TGTGCCAGCAGAGTAGAAGGGGGCAGGGCTCGGGGCTACACCTTC.